These 29 T cell receptor beta chains were sequenced from one sample in a study of T-cell reconstitution after alpha-beta-depleted transplantation in children. For TCRbeta, the library was prepared with unique molecular identifiers. One entry per CDR3 protein results from TCRdb running MiXCR on the PCR reads. The sample consists of under 150,000 distinct CDR3 sequences, roughly 9.7% of them appearing once. The sample in question was PBMCs, mostly from graft donor cells, obtained 180 days after TCRalphabeta/CD19-depleted stem cell transplant. These receptors were taken from a girl under three years old who had a stem cell transplant for combined immunodeficiency, so the T cells may come from the graft donor.

The chain recombines TRBV29-1 with TRBJ1-2; TRBD1 aligns across 7 bases. Germline-derived CDR1 and CDR2 are SQVTM and ANQGSEA. J lost 7 bases, V lost 7 bases, and 9 bases had no gene match. The CDR3 has 12 amino acids. The CDR3 region is CSARDSRAGYTF. The CDR3 nucleotides read TGCAGCGCTCGGGACAGCCGGGCTGGCTACACCTTC.

The chain is built from TRBV29-1 and TRBJ2-7; a possible D gene is TRBD1 (6 bases). Germline V gives CDR1 SQVTM, CDR2 ANQGSEA. The CDR3 covers 13 residues. The V and J ends lost 4 bases and 2 bases respectively, with 12 bases between them. CDR3 nucleotide sequence: TGCAGCGTTGTGGACAGTCTCGCCTACGAGCAGTACTTC. Residues: CSVVDSLAYEQYF.

The genes are TRBV29-1 and TRBJ1-2; D gene uncertain. Germline CDR1 reads SQVTM; CDR2 reads ANQGSEA. The V gene lost 4 bases and the J gene lost 7 bases, with 10 bases spanning the gap. The CDR3 has 11 residues. The CDR3 DNA reads as TGCAGCGTTGCAGGTTCGAGTGGCTACACCTTC. Encoded protein: CSVAGSSGYTF.

This clonotype was observed at least ten times. J is TRBJ1-2 and V is TRBV5-1, with D possibly matching TRBD1 (5 bases). The germline gives CDR1 SGHRS, CDR2 YFSETQ. The V and J ends lost 3 bases and 5 bases respectively, with 8 bases between them. The CDR3 is 12 amino acids. CDR3 loop: CASSSTEYGYTF. In nucleotides, the CDR3 is TGCGCCAGCAGCTCGACAGAATATGGCTACACCTTC.

J is TRBJ2-2 and V is TRBV9; no definite D call. The CDR3 has 13 residues. Per germline, CDR1 SGDLS and CDR2 YYNGEE. The germline V and J ends were trimmed by 0 bases and 7 bases, with 7 bases remaining between them. CDR3 sequence reads: CASSVASYGELFF. CDR3 sequence (DNA): TGTGCCAGCAGCGTAGCGTCATACGGGGAGCTGTTTTTT.

The J gene is TRBJ1-3, the V gene TRBV5-1; unclear D gene. The CDR3 loop spans 15 amino acids. V was pared by 4 bases and J by 3 bases, with 14 bases between. CDR1 and CDR2 from the germline V gene are SGHRS and YFSETQ. This chain's CDR3 is CASSELGVNGNTIYF. The CDR3 DNA reads as TGCGCCAGCAGCGAACTCGGGGTGAATGGAAACACCATATATTTT.

This clonotype was observed at least ten times. The rearrangement joins TRBV12-3 or TRBV12-4 to TRBJ2-1; D could derive from TRBD1 or TRBD2 (6 bases each). Trimming removed 1 base from V and 8 bases from J, with 12 bases in between. This CDR3 has 14 residues. The CDR3 nucleotides read TGTGCCAGCAGTTTAGTGGGGGGCTTCGATGAGCAGTTCTTC. Amino acid sequence: CASSLVGGFDEQFF.

This clonotype has a count of ten or more. For the CDR3, the DNA is TGTGCCAGCAGTTTATTCTGGGGCACTGAAGCTTTCTTT. Translation: CASSLFWGTEAFF. V is TRBV27 and J is TRBJ1-1, with unresolved D. CDR3 length equals 13 residues. Per germline, CDR1 MNHEY and CDR2 SMNVEV (reference sequence). V lost 1 base, J lost 4 bases, and 7 bases lay in between.

The rearrangement links TRBV7-8 to TRBJ2-7, with D unresolved. Trimming removed 5 bases at V and 4 bases at J, with 15 bases between. Germline V CDR1 and CDR2: SGHVS, FQNEAQ. The CDR3 has 14 residues. CDR3 region: CASSRPAMGYEQYF. The CDR3, as DNA: TGTGCCAGCAGCAGGCCCGCGATGGGGTACGAGCAGTACTTC.

There are a few counts of this clonotype. The CDR3 sequence: CSARDTGPASNQPQHF. The CDR3 DNA reads as TGCAGTGCTAGGGATACGGGCCCGGCTAGCAATCAGCCCCAGCATTTT. V is TRBV20-1 and J is TRBJ1-5, with no clear D. From germline, CDR1 is DFQATT and CDR2 SNEGSKA (reference sequence). The CDR3 consists of 16 residues. Trimming took 3 bases from V and 0 from J, leaving 15 bases between them.

The J gene is TRBJ1-5, the V gene TRBV5-8, with a weak D call TRBD1 (6 bases). The germline V and J ends were trimmed by 0 bases and 3 bases, with 10 bases remaining between them. The CDR3 runs 15 residues. The germline V gene encodes CDR1 SGHTS and CDR2 YDEGEE. The CDR3, as DNA: TGTGCCAGCAGCTTGGACAGGGCGGTCAATCAGCCCCAGCATTTT. Its protein product is CASSLDRAVNQPQHF. Drawing the rest from reference TRBV5-8 and TRBJ1-5, the complete variable domain is EAGVTQSPTHLIKTRGQQATLRCSPISGHTSVYWYQQALGLGLQFLLWYDEGEERNRGNFPPRFSGRQFPNYSSELNVNALELEDSALYLCASSLDRAVNQPQHFGDGTRLSIL.

The chain links TRBV18 to TRBJ2-7; TRBD2 agrees at 7 bases. This CDR3 is built from 14 residues. Trimming removed 3 bases from V and 3 bases from J; junction bases left unmatched: 5. Germline V gene sequence: CDR1 KGHSH, CDR2 LQKENI. The CDR3 here is CASSPVGGDYEQYF. For the CDR3, the DNA is TGTGCCAGCTCACCCGTGGGAGGGGACTACGAGCAGTACTTC. Complete variable domain (other parts from reference TRBV18 and TRBJ2-7): NAGVMQNPRHLVRRRGQEARLRCSPMKGHSHVYWYRQLPEEGLKFMVYLQKENIIDESGMPKERFSAEFPKEGPSILRIQQVVRGDSAAYFCASSPVGGDYEQYFGPGTRLTVT.

This clonotype was recorded a few times. The chain joins TRBV6-2 or TRBV6-3 to TRBJ2-7; weak D call: TRBD1 (6 bases). Germline CDR1 reads MNHEY; CDR2 reads SVGEGT. V lost 3 bases to trimming and J lost 3 bases, with 18 bases between them. The CDR3 has 16 amino acids. The CDR3 reads CASSYLGTSIFYEQYF. The CDR3 nucleotides are TGTGCCAGCAGTTATTTGGGGACATCGATTTTCTACGAGCAGTACTTC.

This sequence joins TRBV18 and TRBJ2-5, with TRBD1 identical over 7 bases. V dropped 3 bases and J dropped 2; count of bases not matched to a gene: 9. CDR1 and CDR2 from the germline V gene are KGHSH and LQKENI. This CDR3 comprises 16 residues. The CDR3 loop is CASSPWTGTRQETQYF. CDR3 sequence (DNA): TGTGCCAGCTCACCTTGGACAGGAACTAGACAAGAGACCCAGTACTTC.

This clonotype was observed a few times. The chain recombines TRBV10-2 with TRBJ2-4, with 11 positions matching TRBD2. The CDR3 extends over 14 amino acids. Germline V lookup: CDR1 WSHSY, CDR2 SAAADI. The V gene end was trimmed by 8 bases and the J gene end by 8 bases; junction bases not matched to a gene: 8. The CDR3 DNA sequence: TGCGCCAGCTCCCTAGCGGGAGGTCGGGACATTCAGTACTTC. Translating it yields CASSLAGGRDIQYF.

This CDR3 is CASSLEGTAGNGYTF. The CDR3 DNA reads TGCGCCAGCAGCTTGGAAGGTACTGCGGGGAATGGCTACACCTTC. This chain uses TRBV5-1 with TRBJ1-2; D is undetermined. The CDR3 contains 15 residues. With 0 bases removed from V and 6 bases from J, the gap between germline ends came to 15 bases. The germline CDR1 and CDR2 sequences are SGHRS and YFSETQ. Together with reference TRBV5-1 and TRBJ1-2, the CDR3 gives the full variable domain: KAGVTQTPRYLIKTRGQQVTLSCSPISGHRSVSWYQQTPGQGLQFLFEYFSETQRNKGNFPGRFSGRQFSNSRSEMNVSTLELGDSALYLCASSLEGTAGNGYTFGSGTRLTVV.

This clonotype came up a few times. This sequence joins TRBV20-1 and TRBJ1-1; TRBD1 matches at 7 bases. Germline V CDR1 and CDR2: DFQATT, SNEGSKA (reference sequence). CDR3 length: 15 amino acids. Trimming removed 5 bases from V and 0 bases from J; junction bases left unmatched: 9. The CDR3 DNA reads as TGCAGTGCTCGCCTCCTCAGGGGGATGAACACTGAAGCTTTCTTT. This gives the protein CSARLLRGMNTEAFF.

The genes are TRBV5-1 and TRBJ2-7, with TRBD2 matching over 7 bases. In germline, CDR1 is SGHRS, CDR2 YFSETQ. V shed 5 bases and J 4 bases; nucleotides not matched to a gene: 9. The CDR3 runs 14 residues. For the CDR3, the DNA is TGCGCCAGCAGTTCCTGGGGGAGGGGATACGAGCAGTACTTC. Encoded protein: CASSSWGRGYEQYF.

The chain recombines TRBV19 with TRBJ2-5, with D tentatively TRBD1 (5 bases). The V end lost 6 bases, the J end lost 5 bases, and 19 bases lay between the germline ends. The germline CDR1 and CDR2 sequences are LNHDA and SQIVND (reference sequence). The CDR3 sequence is 15 residues long. CDR3 coding DNA: TGTGCCAGTAGAGCATCCAGGGATCTTCGGGAGACCCAGTACTTC. Translating it yields CASRASRDLRETQYF.

Only a few counts were recorded for this clonotype. V usage is TRBV5-1 and J usage is TRBJ2-7; D is uncertain. CDR3 length equals 12 residues. Germline V lookup: CDR1 SGHRS, CDR2 YFSETQ. V lost 3 bases, J lost 4 bases, and 8 bases lay in between. In DNA form, the CDR3 reads TGCGCCAGCAGCTACAGAGATTACGAGCAGTACTTC. As protein: CASSYRDYEQYF.

This clonotype was found a few times. J is TRBJ2-7 and V is TRBV12-3 or TRBV12-4; 8 nucleotides align to TRBD2. This CDR3 is built from 16 residues. J was trimmed by 3 bases and V by 5 bases; bases with no gene match: 12. This CDR3 reads CASSPPGKRGSYEQYF. The CDR3 DNA reads TGTGCCAGCAGTCCCCCCGGGAAGCGGGGGAGCTACGAGCAGTACTTC.

This clonotype occurred many times. The chain combines TRBV7-6 with TRBJ1-5; 9 positions agree with TRBD1. The CDR3 is 13 residues long. With V trimmed by 1 base and J by 10 bases, 2 bases remained unmatched. The germline CDR1 and CDR2 sequences are SGHVS and FNYEAQ. In nucleotides, the CDR3 is TGTGCCAGCAGCTTAGGACAGGGGGGACCCCAGCATTTT. Translated, it gives CASSLGQGGPQHF.

Worth noting for this clonotype: An end of the junction differs from the germline gene, which may be a read error. The V and J genes are TRBV11-2 and TRBJ2-5; TRBD1 is a possible D gene (5 bases). In germline, CDR1 is SGHAT, CDR2 FQNNGV. This CDR3 contains 15 residues. The CDR3 DNA follows: TGTGCCAGCAGCTTAGAGGCAGGGCACCAAGAGATCCAGTACTTC. Amino acid sequence: CASSLEAGHQEIQYF.

About this clonotype itself: A much larger clone lies one base from this, so it may be a read error. The chain uses TRBV27 and TRBJ1-2, with TRBD1 matching over 8 bases. Looked up from germline, CDR1 is MNHEY and CDR2 is SMNVEV (reference sequence). CDR3 length: 13 amino acids. The CDR3 is CAGSFRQGYGYTF. The CDR3 nucleotides are TGTGCCGGCAGTTTTAGACAGGGGTATGGCTACACCTTC.

The rearrangement joins TRBV20-1 to TRBJ2-3, with 7 bases that match TRBD1. The J segment lost 2 bases and the V segment lost 3 bases, leaving 5 bases of the junction unmatched. The CDR3 has 14 amino acids. In germline, CDR1 is DFQATT, CDR2 SNEGSKA (reference sequence). The CDR3 region is CSASTGVLTDTQYF. CDR3 bases: TGCAGTGCTAGTACAGGGGTCCTCACAGATACGCAGTATTTT.

This clonotype came up a few times. The chain has TRBV18 and TRBJ2-3, with D perhaps matching TRBD2 (6 bases). The CDR3 has 16 amino acids. The V gene's germline CDR1 is KGHSH and CDR2 LQKENI. The V end lost 3 bases, the J end lost 1 base, and 14 bases lay between the germline ends. CDR3 sequence: CASSPRKGGGTDTQYF. CDR3 nucleotide sequence: TGTGCCAGCTCACCCCGGAAGGGAGGTGGCACAGATACGCAGTATTTT. Filled out from reference TRBV18 and TRBJ2-3, the complete variable domain reads NAGVMQNPRHLVRRRGQEARLRCSPMKGHSHVYWYRQLPEEGLKFMVYLQKENIIDESGMPKERFSAEFPKEGPSILRIQQVVRGDSAAYFCASSPRKGGGTDTQYFGPGTRLTVL.

The chain uses TRBV20-1 and TRBJ1-5, with 9 bases lining up with TRBD1. The V and J ends lost 4 bases and 7 bases, in that order; junction bases with no gene match: 14. The germline CDR1 and CDR2 sequences are DFQATT and SNEGSKA (reference sequence). The length of the CDR3 is 16 residues. The CDR3 is CSATRAGTGQRQPQHF. DNA for the CDR3: TGCAGTGCTACTCGGGCCGGGACAGGGCAGAGGCAGCCCCAGCATTTT.

This rearrangement joins TRBV6-5 to TRBJ2-1; TRBD2 is a possible D gene (5 bases). Germline CDR1 reads MNHEY; CDR2 reads SVGAGI. Trimming shortened V by 3 bases and J by 8 bases, and 14 bases separated the two germline ends. The CDR3 covers 14 residues. CDR3 sequence (DNA): TGTGCCAGCAGTTATCAGGACTCGACCCATGAGCAGTTCTTC. It encodes CASSYQDSTHEQFF.

This clonotype was seen many times. The J gene is TRBJ2-7, the V gene TRBV5-1, with D perhaps given as TRBD1 or TRBD2 (5 bases each). CDR1 SGHRS and CDR2 YFSETQ come from the germline V gene. The CDR3 loop spans 13 amino acids. V was cut by 7 bases and J by 5 bases, with 16 bases left in between. This CDR3 reads CASGRVGDHEQYF. The CDR3 DNA sequence: TGCGCCAGCGGCAGGGTTGGGGACCACGAGCAGTACTTC. The complete variable domain, with remaining parts taken from reference TRBV5-1 and TRBJ2-7, reads KAGVTQTPRYLIKTRGQQVTLSCSPISGHRSVSWYQQTPGQGLQFLFEYFSETQRNKGNFPGRFSGRQFSNSRSEMNVSTLELGDSALYLCASGRVGDHEQYFGPGTRLTVT.